This T cell receptor (beta chain) derives from a study of blood T cell repertoires in COVID-19. Study processing details: Counts of nucleated cells, estimated from reference gene primer amplification, were obtained. This table comes from immunoSEQ multiplex PCR, and its TCRdb copy is limited to in-frame clones, with some not included. V and J calls and clone size come straight from that table; D and trimming were deduced from the DNA. This sample has over 200,000 clones, with approximately 90% found just once. V lost 2 bases and J 5 bases, leaving 6 bases between the germline ends. The CDR3 loop spans 12 amino acids. Germline CDR1 reads KGHSH; CDR2 reads LQKENI.

The chain employs TRBV18 and TRBJ2-5; D perhaps matches TRBD2 (5 bases). Sequencing was performed on peripheral blood. The sequence derives from a middle-aged woman with acute or convalescent COVID-19. The DNA of the CDR3 is TGTGCCAGCTCACCAGGGGAGGAGACCCAGTACTTC. Its translation: CASSPGEETQYF.